This section outlines one TCR beta chain sequence together with its context. Its antigen remains unidentified. It has no much larger one-base neighbor in the sample; base qualities were not kept. This specimen comes from a study of OX40 agonist ivuxolimab in advanced cancers. Concerning the study at large: The costimulatory receptor OX40 (CD134) was targeted by ivuxolimab, a fully human IgG2 agonistic monoclonal antibody. Intravenous ivuxolimab was administered to patients every 2 weeks at six dose levels: 0.01, 0.1, 0.3, 1.5, 3 and 10 mg/kg. Of the roughly 52 patients in dose escalation, some 20 had hepatocellular carcinoma, roughly 15 had melanoma, 9 had renal cell carcinoma and 9 had head and neck cancer. In the dose-escalation cohort, roughly 80% of patients were male, and the mean age was about 55 years, with a range of roughly 20 to 79. Patients were allowed to have had prior anti-PD-1, anti-PD-L1 or anti-CTLA-4 therapy, and approximately 39% of the dose-escalation patients had been treated with checkpoint inhibitors. Three dose-escalation patients achieved partial responses, one with hepatocellular carcinoma and two with cutaneous melanoma. The point of sequencing TCRbeta in the periphery was to test whether ivuxolimab changed TCR sequence diversity and drove clonal T-cell expansion. The paper covers the monotherapy dose-escalation part of the phase I ivuxolimab trial, which included N ≈ 54 patients.

Beyond this particular receptor, the publication reports: After ivuxolimab, more expanded clones were found on average in CD8+ T cells than in CD4+ T cells. In the 0.1-3.0 mg/kg groups, partial responders were among the patients with the lowest normalized peripheral clonal expansion, particularly in CD8+ T cells. Which antigens the clonally expanded peripheral T cells were specific for was not determined. At doses from 0.1 to 3.0 mg/kg, clonal expansion was seen in both CD4+ and CD8+ blood T cells between baseline and week 6. Low levels of normalized T-cell clonal expansion were also seen in some patients who did not respond.

Reading the germline V gene gives CDR1 SGHRS and CDR2 YFSETQ. V is cut by 2 bases and J by 5 bases, and the space between the germline ends is 11 bases. Its CDR3 holds 14 amino acids, cysteine through phenylalanine. CDR3 DNA is the only sequence kept; it has 42 bases, read in frame from the first base. Genomic DNA was isolated from the sorted cells so that the TCRbeta CDR3 region could be sequenced. TCRbeta CDR3 regions were sequenced using the immunoSEQ Assay. In TCRdb, the immuneACCESS table is reduced to in-frame sequences with V and J assigned. These tables do not hold every clone; where another copy was compared, an unresolved V gene accounts for under half, and the others remain unexplained. A total of around 82,000 clones appear in this sample, about 88% of them only once. The ten largest clones add up to roughly 13% of the sample. The trial excluded patients who had a history of autoimmune disease or were on systemic immunosuppression. Peripheral blood for TCR sequencing was collected from all dose cohorts at baseline, on cycle 4 day 1, and on cycle 7 day 1. The samples were taken from a phase I, first-in-human, multicenter, open-label dose-escalation trial of ivuxolimab. Adults with locally advanced or metastatic melanoma, renal cell carcinoma, hepatocellular carcinoma or head and neck squamous cell carcinoma were enrolled in the trial. Before TCR sequencing, CD4+ T cells and CD8+ T cells were sorted from peripheral blood as separate populations.

This clonotype was obtained from an adult with an advanced solid tumor such as melanoma, head and neck, liver or kidney cancer. The rearranged chain carries TRBV5-1 and TRBJ2-4; TRBD1 is a possible D gene, resting on 5 matching bases. The sample consisted of CD4+ or CD8+ T cells sorted from blood, taken in a trial of the OX40 agonist ivuxolimab. CDR3 loop: CASSFKGVENIQYF. At the DNA level, the sequence is TGCGCCAGCAGCTTCAAAGGGGTGGAAAACATTCAGTACTTC.